What follows describes a single TCR beta chain. This clonotype has a count of ten or more. Its specific antigen is unknown. No base quality information exists; no much larger clone differs at one position. TCR beta CDR3 regions were amplified from RNA transcripts. The first round of RT-PCR for the TCR CDR3 was performed with the HTBI primer set and the Qiagen OneStep RT-PCR kit. Libraries were constructed in a second round of multiplex PCR, after which size selection and purification were performed. Paired-end sequencing of the libraries was performed with 100 bp reads on an Illumina HiSeq2000. As for how the authors treated the data: SOAPnuke was used to process the raw data, removing reads that contained adapters or uncalled bases, had a mean Phred below 15, or lacked an exact match to the constant primer or identifier. COPE v1.2.5 was used to merge high-quality paired reads, and clonotypes were defined as unique nucleotide sequences. Clonotypes were aligned to IMGT TRBV, TRBD and TRBJ reference segments using MiTCR v1.1. The analysis included only V-J combinations with a frequency above 0.0001, which together covered roughly 99% of the repertoires. A TCS score was defined as the ratio between F50 (clonal expansion) and ExV (chaos), using BLOSUM62-based TCRdist between CDR3 peptides within each V-J. Welch's t-statistics and random forest reduced 450 to 600 V-J features to 10 to 15, which were used in a naive Bayes classifier (R e1071). The raw public reads went through TCRdb reprocessing: fastp at Q25, MiXCR clone calling, in-frame beta chains kept. Every entry covers one CDR3 protein and lists the most common genes and DNA from its rows. Here the V and J calls rest on TCRdb's processing, not on the authors' analysis. The sample data list roughly 580,000 distinct CDR3 sequences, and 46% of these were observed just once. The ten biggest clones cover about 7.8% of the sample.

Stable Graves' hyperthyroidism was defined as no progression to ophthalmopathy during 18 months of follow-up. Hyperthyroidism patients were aged 18 to 65 years and newly diagnosed, with disease duration of less than 2 months. The study excluded patients with uncontrolled infections, other autoimmune diseases, pregnancy or lactation. Diagnoses relied on clinical symptoms, serum thyroxine and TRAb, thyroid ultrasound and orbital computed tomography. Trizol reagent was used to extract total RNA, and RNA quality was then checked on an Agilent 2100 Bioanalyzer. These data originate in a study of T cells in Graves' hyperthyroidism and ophthalmopathy (dated by TCRdb to between 2018 and 2020). As for the study more broadly: TCR V-J signatures able to tell the groups apart were searched for in a discovery cohort of 95 to 100 patients, of whom approximately 40 had Graves' ophthalmopathy and about 60 had stable Graves' hyperthyroidism. An independent validation cohort of 18 to 20 hyperthyroidism patients and about 16 patients who later progressed to ophthalmopathy tested prospective prediction of ophthalmopathy. The roughly 91 discovery patients were randomly divided into training and test sets at a 7:3 ratio. In roughly six Graves' hyperthyroidism patients, the study also compared T-cell repertoires from thyroid tissue with T-cell repertoires from blood. Following sampling, methimazole starting at 30 mg daily was given to hyperthyroidism patients, and high-dose intravenous methylprednisolone was given to ophthalmopathy patients. TCR Vbeta CDR3 sequencing of 120 to 150 peripheral blood samples (under 45 ophthalmopathy, about 80 hyperthyroidism and some 17 progressor patients) is reported in the paper.

Broad study findings and their caveats: A 13 V-J signature model separated ophthalmopathy from stable hyperthyroidism, with about 90% sensitivity and 81.08% specificity in cross-validation and 80%/75% in testing. During validation, the model predicted progression to ophthalmopathy a median of around 6 months ahead of onset, with approximately 71% sensitivity and under 85% specificity. Most expanded thyroid clonotypes (frequency above 0.001) were also found in blood, which suggests that blood repertoires may mirror thyroid immune responses. Sample size was not statistically predetermined, and investigators were not blinded to group allocation.

Based on the germline V gene, the CDR1 and CDR2 sequences are SQVTM and ANQGSEA. Cut back by 6 bases and 0 bases, the V and J ends lie 3 bases apart. The CDR3 spans 11 residues, from the cysteine through the phenylalanine. The read is trimmed to its CDR3 DNA, 33 bases read in frame from base 1. The rearranged chain carries TRBV29-1 and TRBJ1-3; the D gene identity is not certain. The specimen was peripheral blood or thyroid tissue (not recorded which). This receptor was obtained from a young woman with Graves' hyperthyroidism. Donor details come from another sample of the same person, matched by shared clones. The DNA sequence is given as TGCAGCGTCCGCTCTGGAAACACCATATATTTT. Its coded protein is CSVRSGNTIYF. The full variable domain, with segments outside the CDR3 supplied by the reference TRBV29-1 and TRBJ1-3 proteins, appears as SAVISQKPSRDICQRGTSLTIQCQVDSQVTMMFWYRQQPGQSLTLIATANQGSEATYESGFVIDKFPISRPNLTFSTLTVSNMSPEDSSIYLCSVRSGNTIYFGEGSWLTVV.